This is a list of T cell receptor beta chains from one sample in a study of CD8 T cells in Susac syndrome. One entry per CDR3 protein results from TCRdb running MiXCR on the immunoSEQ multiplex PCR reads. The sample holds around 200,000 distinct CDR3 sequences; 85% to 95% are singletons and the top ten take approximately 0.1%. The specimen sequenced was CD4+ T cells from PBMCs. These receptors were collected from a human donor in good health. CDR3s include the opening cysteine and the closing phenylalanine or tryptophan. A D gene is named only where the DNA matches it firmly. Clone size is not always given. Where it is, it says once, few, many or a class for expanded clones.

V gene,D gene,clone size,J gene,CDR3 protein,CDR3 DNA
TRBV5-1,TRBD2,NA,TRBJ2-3,CASSPGTSGATQYF,TGCGCCAGCAGCCCGGGGACTAGCGGGGCTACGCAGTATTTT
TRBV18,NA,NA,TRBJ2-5,CASSPVERLETQYF,TGTGCCAGCTCACCTGTCGAAAGGCTGGAGACCCAGTACTTC
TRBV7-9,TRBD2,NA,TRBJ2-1,CASSYGTSTSEQFF,TGTGCCAGCAGCTACGGGACTAGCACAAGTGAGCAGTTCTTC
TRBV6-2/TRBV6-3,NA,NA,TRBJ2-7,CASSDRRSTYEQYF,TGTGCCAGCAGTGACCGCAGGAGCACCTACGAGCAGTACTTC
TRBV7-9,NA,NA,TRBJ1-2,CASRAQGGSFDGYTF,TGTGCCAGCAGAGCACAGGGCGGGTCCTTTGATGGCTACACCTTC
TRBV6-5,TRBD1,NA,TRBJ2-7,CASRRDRVYEQYF,TGTGCCAGCAGGAGAGACAGGGTGTACGAGCAGTACTTC
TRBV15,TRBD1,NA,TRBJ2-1,CATSRDPRTGGLYNEQFF,TGTGCCACCAGCAGAGACCCCAGGACAGGGGGCCTCTACAATGAGCAGTTCTTC
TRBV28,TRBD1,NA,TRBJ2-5,CASFRTGVQETQYF,TGTGCCAGCTTCAGGACAGGGGTCCAAGAGACCCAGTACTTC
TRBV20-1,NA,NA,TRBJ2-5,CSARERLETQYF,TGCAGTGCTAGAGAGAGGTTGGAGACCCAGTACTTC
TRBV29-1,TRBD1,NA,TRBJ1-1,CSVVPDRDTEAFF,TGCAGCGTTGTACCGGACAGGGACACTGAAGCTTTCTTT
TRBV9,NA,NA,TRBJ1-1,CASSGLEGGGTEAFF,TGTGCCAGCAGCGGATTGGAGGGTGGTGGCACTGAAGCTTTCTTT
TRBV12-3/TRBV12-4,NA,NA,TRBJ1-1,CASGRGDTEAFF,TGTGCCAGCGGCCGGGGAGACACTGAAGCTTTCTTT
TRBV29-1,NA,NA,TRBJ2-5,CSVATSARGETQYF,TGCAGCGTCGCGACCTCCGCCCGGGGAGAGACCCAGTACTTC
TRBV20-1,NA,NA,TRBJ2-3,CSARDSGRLGTDTQYF,TGCAGTGCTAGAGATTCTGGTCGTCTCGGCACAGATACGCAGTATTTT
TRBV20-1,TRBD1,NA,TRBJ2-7,CSASHTAWGQVLKEQYF,TGCAGTGCTAGTCACACGGCTTGGGGACAGGTCCTAAAAGAGCAGTACTTC
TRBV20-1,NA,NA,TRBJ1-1,CSAWDLGTEAFF,TGCAGTGCTTGGGACCTAGGGACTGAAGCTTTCTTT
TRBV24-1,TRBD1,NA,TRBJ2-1,CATSDNRDRVNEQFF,TGTGCCACCAGTGACAACCGGGACAGGGTCAATGAGCAGTTCTTC
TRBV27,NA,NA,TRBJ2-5,CASSFTGETQYF,TGTGCCAGCAGTTTTACTGGCGAGACCCAGTACTTC
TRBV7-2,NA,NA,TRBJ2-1,CASSGGLDKQFF,TGTGCCAGCAGCGGAGGCCTGGATAAGCAGTTCTTC
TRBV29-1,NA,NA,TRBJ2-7,CSATEDSYEQYF,TGCAGCGCCACCGAGGACTCCTACGAGCAGTACTTC
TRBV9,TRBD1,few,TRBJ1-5,CASSAQGSNQPQHF,TGTGCCAGCAGCGCACAGGGGTCCAATCAGCCCCAGCATTTT
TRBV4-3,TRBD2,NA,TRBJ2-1,CASSQVASGDREQFF,TGCGCCAGCAGCCAAGTGGCTAGCGGGGACCGGGAGCAGTTCTTC
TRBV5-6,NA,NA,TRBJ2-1,CASSLDWSSYNEQFF,TGTGCCAGCAGTTTAGACTGGAGCTCCTACAATGAGCAGTTCTTC
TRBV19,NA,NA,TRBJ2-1,CASSIAENEQFF,TGTGCCAGTAGTATCGCGGAGAATGAGCAGTTCTTC
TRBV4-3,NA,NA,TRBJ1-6,CASSQGPDSPLHF,TGCGCCAGCAGCCAAGGGCCCGATTCACCCCTCCACTTT
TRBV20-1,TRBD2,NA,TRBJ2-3,CSARDLKAGGPDTQYF,TGCAGTGCTAGAGATCTCAAGGCGGGAGGGCCTGATACGCAGTATTTT
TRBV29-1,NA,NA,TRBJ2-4,CSVFSPLDIQYF,TGCAGCGTTTTTAGCCCCTTGGACATTCAGTACTTC
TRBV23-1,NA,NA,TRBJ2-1,CASSQRKGDSKFF,TGCGCCAGCAGCCAACGGAAGGGGGATAGTAAGTTCTTC
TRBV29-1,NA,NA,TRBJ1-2,CSVEESSNYGYTF,TGCAGCGTTGAAGAAAGCTCTAACTATGGCTACACCTTC
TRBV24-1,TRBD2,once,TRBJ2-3,CATSDASGATDTQYF,TGTGCCACCAGTGATGCTAGCGGGGCCACAGATACGCAGTATTTT
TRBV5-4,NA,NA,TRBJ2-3,CASSRGGSGGTDTQYF,TGTGCCAGCAGCCGGGGAGGATCAGGGGGCACAGATACGCAGTATTTT
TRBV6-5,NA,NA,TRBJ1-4,CASSRTEPNEKLFF,TGTGCCAGCAGCCGGACAGAGCCTAATGAAAAACTGTTTTTT
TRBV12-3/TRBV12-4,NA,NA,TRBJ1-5,CASSLGGISNQPQHF,TGTGCCAGCAGTTTGGGCGGGATAAGCAATCAGCCCCAGCATTTT
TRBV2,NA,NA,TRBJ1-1,CASSGNRVMGTEAFF,TGTGCCAGCAGTGGGAACAGGGTAATGGGCACTGAAGCTTTCTTT
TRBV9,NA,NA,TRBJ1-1,CASTGGLDTEAFF,TGTGCCAGCACCGGAGGGCTGGACACTGAAGCTTTCTTT
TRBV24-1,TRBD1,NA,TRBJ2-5,CATGDSYQETQYF,TGTGCCACCGGGGACAGTTACCAAGAGACCCAGTACTTC
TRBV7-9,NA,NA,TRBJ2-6,CASRSGGRISGANVLTF,TGTGCCAGCAGGTCCGGGGGTAGAATTTCTGGGGCCAACGTCCTGACTTTC
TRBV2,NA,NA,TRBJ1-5,CASSPTRRSNQPQHF,TGTGCCAGCAGCCCTACTCGGAGGAGCAATCAGCCCCAGCATTTT
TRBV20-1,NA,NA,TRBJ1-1,CSARDPSPTEAFF,TGCAGTGCTAGAGATCCCTCTCCCACTGAAGCTTTCTTT
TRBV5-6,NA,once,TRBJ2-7,CASSPPNGDEQYF,TGTGCCAGCAGCCCGCCAAACGGGGACGAGCAGTACTTC
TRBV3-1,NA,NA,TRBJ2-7,CASSQALSSYEQYF,TGTGCCAGCAGCCAGGCGCTGTCATCCTACGAGCAGTACTTC
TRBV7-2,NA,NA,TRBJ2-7,CASSPNGGGSYEQYF,TGTGCCAGCAGCCCCAATGGGGGAGGCTCCTACGAGCAGTACTTC
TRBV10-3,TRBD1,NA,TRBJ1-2,CAISERTGSVYGYTF,TGTGCCATCAGTGAAAGGACAGGATCCGTCTATGGCTACACCTTC
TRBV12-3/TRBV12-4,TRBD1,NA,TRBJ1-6,CASSFDRGDSPLHF,TGTGCCAGCAGTTTCGACAGGGGTGATTCACCCCTCCACTTT
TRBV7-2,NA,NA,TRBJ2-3,CASSRDGDTDTQYF,TGTGCCAGCAGCCGGGACGGGGACACAGATACGCAGTATTTT
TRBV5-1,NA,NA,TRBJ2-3,CASSPGAARDTQYF,TGCGCCAGCAGCCCGGGGGCAGCCAGAGATACGCAGTATTTT
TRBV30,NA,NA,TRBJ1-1,CAWRRGSEAFF,TGTGCCTGGAGAAGAGGATCTGAAGCTTTCTTT
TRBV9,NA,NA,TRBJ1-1,CASSGQGGATEAFF,TGTGCCAGCAGCGGTCAGGGAGGTGCCACTGAAGCTTTCTTT
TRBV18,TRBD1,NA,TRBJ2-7,CASSETGNYEQYF,TGTGCCAGCTCAGAGACAGGGAACTACGAGCAGTACTTC
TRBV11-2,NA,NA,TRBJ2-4,CASSSLSGLDIQYF,TGTGCCAGCAGCTCCCTCAGTGGGTTGGACATTCAGTACTTC
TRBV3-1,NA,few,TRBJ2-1,CASSQGGEQFF,TGTGCCAGCTCCCAGGGGGGAGAGCAGTTCTTC
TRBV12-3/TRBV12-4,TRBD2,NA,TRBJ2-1,CASRSVAGPINEQFF,TGTGCCAGCAGGTCCGTAGCGGGGCCGATCAATGAGCAGTTCTTC
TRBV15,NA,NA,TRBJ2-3,CATSRLRMITDTQYF,TGTGCCACCAGCAGACTACGAATGATCACAGATACGCAGTATTTT
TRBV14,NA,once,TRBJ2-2,CASSVRSTGELFF,TGTGCCAGCAGCGTCAGGTCCACCGGGGAGCTGTTTTTT